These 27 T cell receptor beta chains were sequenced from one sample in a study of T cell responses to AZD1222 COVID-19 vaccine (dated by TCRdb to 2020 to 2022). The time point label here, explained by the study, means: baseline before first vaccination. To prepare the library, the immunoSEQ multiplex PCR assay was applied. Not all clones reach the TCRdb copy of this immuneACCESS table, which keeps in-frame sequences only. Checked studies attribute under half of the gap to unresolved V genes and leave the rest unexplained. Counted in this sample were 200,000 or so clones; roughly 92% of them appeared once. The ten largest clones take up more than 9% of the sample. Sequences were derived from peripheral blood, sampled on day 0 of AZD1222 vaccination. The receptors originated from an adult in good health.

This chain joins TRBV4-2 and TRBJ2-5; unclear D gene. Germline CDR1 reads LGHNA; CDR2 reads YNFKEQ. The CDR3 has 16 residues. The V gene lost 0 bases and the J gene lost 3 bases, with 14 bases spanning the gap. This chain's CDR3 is CASSQDRYGPEETQYF. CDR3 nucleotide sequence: TGTGCCAGCAGCCAAGACCGCTACGGTCCTGAAGAGACCCAGTACTTC.

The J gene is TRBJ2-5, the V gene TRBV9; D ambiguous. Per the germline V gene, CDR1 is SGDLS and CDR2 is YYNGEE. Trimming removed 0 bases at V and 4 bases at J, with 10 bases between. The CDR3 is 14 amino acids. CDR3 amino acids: CASSVGSRGETQYF. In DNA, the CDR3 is TGTGCCAGCAGCGTAGGGTCCCGAGGAGAGACCCAGTACTTC. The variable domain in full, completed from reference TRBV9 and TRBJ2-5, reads DSGVTQTPKHLITATGQRVTLRCSPRSGDLSVYWYQQSLDQGLQFLIQYYNGEERAKGNILERFSAQQFPDLHSELNLSSLELGDSALYFCASSVGSRGETQYFGPGTRLLVL.

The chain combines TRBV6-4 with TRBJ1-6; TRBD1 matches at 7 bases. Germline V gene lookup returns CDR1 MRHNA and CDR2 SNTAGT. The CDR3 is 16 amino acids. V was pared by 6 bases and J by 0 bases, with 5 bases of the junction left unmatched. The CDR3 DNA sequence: TGTGCCAGCAGAGTCCAGGGGGACTCCTATAATTCACCCCTCCACTTT. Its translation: CASRVQGDSYNSPLHF.

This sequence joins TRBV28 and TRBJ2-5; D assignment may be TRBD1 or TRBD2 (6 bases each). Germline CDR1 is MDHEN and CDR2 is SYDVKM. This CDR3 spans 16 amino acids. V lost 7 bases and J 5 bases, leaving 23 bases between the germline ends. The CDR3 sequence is CASTLGGRGAGETQYF. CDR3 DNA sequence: TGTGCCAGCACCCTAGGGGGTAGGGGGGCTGGGGAGACCCAGTACTTC.

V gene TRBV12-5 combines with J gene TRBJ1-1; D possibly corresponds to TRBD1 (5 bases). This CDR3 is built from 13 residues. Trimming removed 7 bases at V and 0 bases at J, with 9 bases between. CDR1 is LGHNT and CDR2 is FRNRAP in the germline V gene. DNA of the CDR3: TGTGCTAGTGCGCAGGGATTGAACACTGAAGCTTTCTTT. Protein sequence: CASAQGLNTEAFF.

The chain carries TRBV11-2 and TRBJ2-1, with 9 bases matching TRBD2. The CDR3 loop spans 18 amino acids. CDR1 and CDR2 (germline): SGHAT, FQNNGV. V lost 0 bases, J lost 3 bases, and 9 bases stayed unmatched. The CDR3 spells CASSLDRVAGALYNEQFF. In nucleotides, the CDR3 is TGTGCCAGCAGCTTAGATAGGGTAGCGGGGGCTCTCTACAATGAGCAGTTCTTC.

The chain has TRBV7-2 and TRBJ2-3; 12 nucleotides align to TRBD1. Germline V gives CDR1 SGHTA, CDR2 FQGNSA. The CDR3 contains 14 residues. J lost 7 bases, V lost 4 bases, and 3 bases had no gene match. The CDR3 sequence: CASSSGTGGNTQYF. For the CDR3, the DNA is TGTGCCAGCAGCTCCGGGACAGGGGGCAATACGCAGTATTTT.

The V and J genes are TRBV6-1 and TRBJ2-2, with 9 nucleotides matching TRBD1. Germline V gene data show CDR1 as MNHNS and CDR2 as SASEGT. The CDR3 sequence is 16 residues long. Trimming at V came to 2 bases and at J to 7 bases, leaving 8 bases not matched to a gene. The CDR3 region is CASSEKGTGLNGELFF. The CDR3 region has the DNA TGTGCCAGCAGTGAAAAAGGGACAGGGCTTAACGGGGAGCTGTTTTTT.

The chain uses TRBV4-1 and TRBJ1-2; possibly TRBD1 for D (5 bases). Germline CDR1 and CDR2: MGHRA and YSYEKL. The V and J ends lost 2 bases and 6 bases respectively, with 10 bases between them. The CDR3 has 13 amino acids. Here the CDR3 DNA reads TGCGCCAGCAGCCAAAGGCTAGGGGATGGCTACACCTTC. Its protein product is CASSQRLGDGYTF.

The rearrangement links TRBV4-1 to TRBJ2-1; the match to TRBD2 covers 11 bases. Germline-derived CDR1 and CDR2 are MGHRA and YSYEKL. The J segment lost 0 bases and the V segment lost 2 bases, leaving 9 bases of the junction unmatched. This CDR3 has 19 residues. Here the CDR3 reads CASSQMGTSGRRSYNEQFF. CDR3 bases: TGCGCCAGCAGCCAAATGGGTACTAGCGGGAGACGCTCCTACAATGAGCAGTTCTTC.

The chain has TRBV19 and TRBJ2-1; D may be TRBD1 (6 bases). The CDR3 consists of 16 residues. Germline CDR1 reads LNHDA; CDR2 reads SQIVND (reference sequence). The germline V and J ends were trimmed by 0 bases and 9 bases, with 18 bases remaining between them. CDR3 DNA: TGTGCCAGTAGTATAGATGGGCCAGGGGAGAACCGTGAGCAGTTCTTC. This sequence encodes CASSIDGPGENREQFF.

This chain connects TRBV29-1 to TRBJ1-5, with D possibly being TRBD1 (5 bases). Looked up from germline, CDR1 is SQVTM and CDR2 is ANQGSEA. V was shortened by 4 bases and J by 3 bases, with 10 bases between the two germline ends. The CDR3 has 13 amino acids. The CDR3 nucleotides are TGCAGCGTTGTGACAGAATACAATCAGCCCCAGCATTTT. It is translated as CSVVTEYNQPQHF.

The CDR3 nucleotides read TGTGCCAGCAGTTTAAAAGGGAGTTGGGGGCAGTACTTC. Translating gives CASSLKGSWGQYF. The chain carries TRBV27 and TRBJ2-7, with D maybe TRBD2 (5 bases). Germline loops: CDR1 MNHEY, CDR2 SMNVEV (reference sequence). This CDR3 region has 13 residues. Deletions cut 2 bases from V and 9 bases from J, with 14 bases between.

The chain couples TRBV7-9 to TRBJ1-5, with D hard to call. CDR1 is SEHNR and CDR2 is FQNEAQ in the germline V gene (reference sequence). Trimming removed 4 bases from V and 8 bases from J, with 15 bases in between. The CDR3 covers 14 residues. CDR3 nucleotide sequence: TGTGCCAGCAGCTCGGATGGGGTTTCGGAGCCCCAGCATTTT. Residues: CASSSDGVSEPQHF.

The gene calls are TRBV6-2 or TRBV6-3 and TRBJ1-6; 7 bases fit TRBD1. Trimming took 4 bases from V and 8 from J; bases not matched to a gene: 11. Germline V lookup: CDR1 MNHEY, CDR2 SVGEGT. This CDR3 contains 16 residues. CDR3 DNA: TGTGCCAGCAGTTCCCCACAAAAGGGGGCGGATTCACCCCTCCACTTT. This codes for CASSSPQKGADSPLHF.

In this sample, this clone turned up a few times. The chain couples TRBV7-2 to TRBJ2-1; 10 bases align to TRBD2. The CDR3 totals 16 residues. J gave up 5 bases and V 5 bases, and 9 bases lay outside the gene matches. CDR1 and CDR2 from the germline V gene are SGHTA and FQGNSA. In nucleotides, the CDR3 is TGTGCCAGCAGCCCGGGGAGCGGGGGGGTCAACAATGAGCAGTTCTTC. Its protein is CASSPGSGGVNNEQFF.

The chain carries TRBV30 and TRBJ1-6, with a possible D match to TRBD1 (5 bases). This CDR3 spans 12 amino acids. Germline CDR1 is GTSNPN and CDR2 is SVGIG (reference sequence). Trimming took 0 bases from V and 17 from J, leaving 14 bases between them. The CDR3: CAWSVGGGGIHF. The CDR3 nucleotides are TGTGCCTGGAGTGTAGGCGGGGGAGGCATCCACTTT.

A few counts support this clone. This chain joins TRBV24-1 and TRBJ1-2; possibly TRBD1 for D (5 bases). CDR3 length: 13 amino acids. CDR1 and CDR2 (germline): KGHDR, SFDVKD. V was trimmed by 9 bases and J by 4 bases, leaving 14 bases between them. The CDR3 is CATRQPLGYGYTF. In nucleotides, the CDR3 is TGTGCCACCCGACAGCCTCTTGGCTATGGCTACACCTTC.

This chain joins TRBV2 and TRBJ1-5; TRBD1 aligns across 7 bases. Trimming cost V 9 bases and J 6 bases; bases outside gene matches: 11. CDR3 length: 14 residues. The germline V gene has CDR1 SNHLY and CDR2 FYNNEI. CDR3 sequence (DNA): TGTGCCAGTAACCGGGACAGCGGTAGTCAGCCCCAGCATTTT. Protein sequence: CASNRDSGSQPQHF. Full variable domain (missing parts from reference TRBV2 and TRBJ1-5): EPEVTQTPSHQVTQMGQEVILRCVPISNHLYFYWYRQILGQKVEFLVSFYNNEISEKSEIFDDQFSVERPDGSNFTLKIRSTKLEDSAMYFCASNRDSGSQPQHFGDGTRLSIL.

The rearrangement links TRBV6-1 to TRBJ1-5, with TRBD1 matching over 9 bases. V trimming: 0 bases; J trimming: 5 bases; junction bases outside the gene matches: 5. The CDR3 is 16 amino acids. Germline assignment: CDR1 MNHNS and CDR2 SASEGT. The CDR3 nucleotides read TGTGCCAGCAGTGAAGCGGGGACAGGGAACTATCAGCCCCAGCATTTT. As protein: CASSEAGTGNYQPQHF.

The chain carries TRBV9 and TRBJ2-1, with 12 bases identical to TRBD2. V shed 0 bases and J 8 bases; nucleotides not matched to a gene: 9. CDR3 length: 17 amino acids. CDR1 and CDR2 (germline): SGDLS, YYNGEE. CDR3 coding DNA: TGTGCCAGCAGCGTAGCTAGCGGGGGGGCCGATGTGGATGAGCAGTTCTTC. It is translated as CASSVASGGADVDEQFF.

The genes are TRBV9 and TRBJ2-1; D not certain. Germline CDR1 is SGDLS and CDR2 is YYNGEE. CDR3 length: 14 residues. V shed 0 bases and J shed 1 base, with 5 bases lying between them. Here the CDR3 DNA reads TGTGCCAGCAGCGTAGACGATTCCTACAATGAGCAGTTCTTC. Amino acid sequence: CASSVDDSYNEQFF.

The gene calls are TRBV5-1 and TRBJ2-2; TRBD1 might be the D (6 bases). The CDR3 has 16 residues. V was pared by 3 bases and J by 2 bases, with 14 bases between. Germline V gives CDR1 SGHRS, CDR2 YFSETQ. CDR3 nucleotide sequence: TGCGCCAGCAGCTGGAAGGGGGACACCAACACCGGGGAGCTGTTTTTT. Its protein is CASSWKGDTNTGELFF.

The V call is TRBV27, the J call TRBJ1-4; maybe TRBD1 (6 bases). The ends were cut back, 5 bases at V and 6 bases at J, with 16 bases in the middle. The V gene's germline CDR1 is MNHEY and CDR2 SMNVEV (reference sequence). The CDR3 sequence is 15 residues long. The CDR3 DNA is TGTGCCAGCAGTATCCTAGGGGGGGCATATGAAAAACTGTTTTTT. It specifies CASSILGGAYEKLFF.

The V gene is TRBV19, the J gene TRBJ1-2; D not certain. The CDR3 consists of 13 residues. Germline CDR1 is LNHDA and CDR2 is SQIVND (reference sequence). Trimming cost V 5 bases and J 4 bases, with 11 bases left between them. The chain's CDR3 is CASSHGTTYGYTF. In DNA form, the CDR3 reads TGTGCCAGTAGTCACGGAACTACCTATGGCTACACCTTC.

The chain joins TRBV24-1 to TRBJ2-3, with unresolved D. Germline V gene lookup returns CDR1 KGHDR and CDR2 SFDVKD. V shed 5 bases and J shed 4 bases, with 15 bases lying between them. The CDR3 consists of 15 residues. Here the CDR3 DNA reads TGTGCCACCAGTGTGTCTTGGGCCGCCTCAGATACGCAGTATTTT. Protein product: CATSVSWAASDTQYF.

The CDR3 region is CASSLGTASNQPQHF. As DNA, the CDR3 is TGTGCCAGCAGCTTGGGGACAGCTAGCAATCAGCCCCAGCATTTT. The genes are TRBV5-4 and TRBJ1-5; tentatively, D is TRBD1 (6 bases). V was clipped by 0 bases and J by 0 bases, with 7 bases between them. Germline assignment: CDR1 SGHNT and CDR2 YYREEE (reference sequence). CDR3 size: 15 residues.